This TCR beta chain was observed in a study of identical twins. Unique molecular identifiers were present on the cDNA, and a universal primer site came from template switching. TCRdb passed the 5' RACE reads through MiXCR, listing each CDR3 protein once. The sample has 500,000 to 600,000 distinct CDR3 sequences, roughly a fifth seen once. The germline V gene encodes CDR1 SQVTM and CDR2 ANQGSEA. V shed 6 bases and J shed 8 bases, with 13 bases lying between them. The CDR3 runs to 11 residues. This clonotype was counted a few times. The same sample was also used in a study of T cells expressing NK-cell markers.

V usage is TRBV29-1 and J usage is TRBJ1-1, with no clear D. Specimen: CD4+ T cells sorted from blood. This sequence originates from a woman between 18 and 30 years old in good health. The CDR3: CSVSGRTEAFF. The CDR3 DNA follows: TGCAGCGTCTCAGGACGAACGGAAGCTTTCTTT. Complete variable domain (other parts from reference TRBV29-1 and TRBJ1-1): SAVISQKPSRDICQRGTSLTIQCQVDSQVTMMFWYRQQPGQSLTLIATANQGSEATYESGFVIDKFPISRPNLTFSTLTVSNMSPEDSSIYLCSVSGRTEAFFGQGTRLTVV.